This TCR beta chain was sequenced in a study of CD8+ T cells in alopecia areata. Looking at the study overall: Skin grafts from roughly 6-12-month-old C3H/HeJ donors with spontaneous alopecia were placed on approximately 7-11-week-old female C3H/HeJ mice.

As the sequencing template, cDNA was produced by extracting RNA and reverse transcribing it. Only in-frame clones appear in the TCRdb table, and some are missing; sequencing was by immunoSEQ multiplex PCR. The profile covers about 1,900 clones, none occurring a single time. The table lists this clone with many counts. Genes here carry mouse names. With the read ending 4 residues before the CDR3 end, the germline J gene is used to fill in that end. Germline CDR1 reads NSHNY; CDR2 reads SYGAGN. The V gene lost 3 bases and the J gene lost 1 base, with 7 bases spanning the gap. There are 13 residues in the CDR3. Time point described: mouse skin 6 weeks after grafting, around onset of hair loss.

This sample comprised skin, obtained at week 6. This TCR derives from a C3H/HeJ mouse with alopecia areata. Strain MHC haplotype: H2-k. The rearrangement joins TRBV13-1 to TRBJ1-2; D is perhaps TRBD1 (5 bases). CDR3 loop: CASSAQGNSDYTF. The part of the CDR3 DNA that was read is TGTGCCAGCAGTGCCCAGGGAAACTCC.